What follows are 28 T cell receptor beta chains derived from one specimen sequenced in a study of cytomegalovirus exposure and HLA in healthy donors listed by TCRdb under 2017. Library method: the immunoSEQ multiplex PCR assay. For the multiplex PCR, a mixture combining 60 forward primers for TCR Vbeta segments and 13 reverse primers for TCR Jbeta segments was used. TCRdb retrieved this table from immuneACCESS and kept in-frame rearrangements only. Not all clones are present; in checked studies, unresolved V genes account for under half, and no reason is known for the remainder. Counted in this sample were approximately 100,000 clones; more than 80% of them appeared once. The ten largest clones take up about 4.3% of the sample. The sample was PBMCs. The receptors here all came from a man aged 30 to 45 in good health and CMV-seronegative.

CDR3 DNA: TGTGCCAGCAGTGAATTAGAGGGACAGGGAGGGAATGAGCAGTTCTTC. Translating gives CASSELEGQGGNEQFF. The chain employs TRBV6-1 and TRBJ2-1; 9 bases align to TRBD1. Germline V gene sequence: CDR1 MNHNS, CDR2 SASEGT. The V segment lost 2 bases and the J segment 7 bases; nucleotides outside the gene matches: 9. CDR3 length equals 16 residues.

The chain employs TRBV5-1 and TRBJ1-1; unclear D gene. This CDR3 comprises 14 residues. The germline V and J ends were trimmed by 0 bases and 0 bases, with 6 bases remaining between them. Germline CDR1 and CDR2: SGHRS and YFSETQ. CDR3 DNA: TGCGCCAGCAGCTTGGGGCAGATGAACACTGAAGCTTTCTTT. Amino acids: CASSLGQMNTEAFF.

The chain couples TRBV6-6 to TRBJ1-1; D uncertain. CDR1 is MNHNY and CDR2 is SVGAGI in the germline V gene (reference sequence). The CDR3 runs 12 residues. Trimming took off 2 bases at V and 5 bases at J, with 6 bases between the two ends. DNA of the CDR3: TGTGCCAGCAGTTACGGGCAGACTGAAGCTTTCTTT. It encodes CASSYGQTEAFF.

The chain links TRBV30 to TRBJ2-4; TRBD1 matches 9 bases. The CDR3 length is 16 residues. Trimming at V came to 6 bases and at J to 0 bases, leaving 9 bases not matched to a gene. Germline loops: CDR1 GTSNPN, CDR2 SVGIG (reference sequence). DNA for the CDR3: TGTGCCTGTCGGACAGGGGTGGGTCTAGCCAAAAACATTCAGTACTTC. It specifies CACRTGVGLAKNIQYF.

The chain uses TRBV7-9 and TRBJ1-4; D might be TRBD1 (5 bases). Trimming left V 5 bases short and J 7 bases short, with 8 bases between. Looked up from germline, CDR1 is SEHNR and CDR2 is FQNEAQ (reference sequence). The CDR3 is 12 residues long. The CDR3 DNA sequence: TGTGCCAGCAGCCGCGGGACTGAAAAACTGTTTTTT. It is translated as CASSRGTEKLFF.

V gene TRBV6-1 combines with J gene TRBJ2-7; TRBD1 matches 9 bases. Losses at the gene ends were 6 bases for V and 5 bases for J; bases not matched to a gene: 5. The CDR3 has 13 residues. From germline, CDR1 is MNHNS and CDR2 SASEGT. The CDR3 loop reads CASRMDRGHEQYF. CDR3 DNA sequence: TGTGCCAGCAGAATGGACAGGGGCCACGAGCAGTACTTC.

There are a few counts of this clone. The rearrangement joins TRBV6-1 to TRBJ2-5; TRBD2 matches 11 bases. There are 15 residues in the CDR3. The germline V gene encodes CDR1 MNHNS and CDR2 SASEGT. Germline trimming cut 2 bases from V and 1 base from J; bases unmatched to any gene: 0. CDR3 sequence (DNA): TGTGCCAGCAGTGAACTAGCGGGGGGCCAAGAGACCCAGTACTTC. Its protein is CASSELAGGQETQYF.

The rearrangement uses TRBV29-1 and TRBJ2-5; 7 nucleotides align to TRBD1. With 4 bases clipped from V and 2 bases from J, the junction kept 7 bases outside the gene matches. The CDR3 extends over 14 amino acids. Germline V gives CDR1 SQVTM, CDR2 ANQGSEA. CDR3 coding DNA: TGCAGCGTTGCGCGACAGGGTCGTCAAGAGACCCAGTACTTC. Translation gives CSVARQGRQETQYF.

V usage is TRBV10-3 and J usage is TRBJ2-7; tentative D call: TRBD1 (5 bases). Per the germline V gene, CDR1 is ENHRY and CDR2 is SYGVKD. This CDR3 comprises 16 residues. V lost 0 bases, J lost 6 bases, and 18 bases lay in between. Here the CDR3 reads CAISESYRNPSSEQYF. CDR3 bases: TGTGCCATCAGTGAGTCTTACAGGAATCCAAGCTCCGAGCAGTACTTC.

The count of this clone is one. The rearrangement joins TRBV21-1 to TRBJ1-2. TRBV21-1 is assigned pseudogene status. The CDR3 loop spans 16 amino acids. In nucleotides, the CDR3 is TGTGCCAGCAGCAAAGAGTTTAGACGGGTGAACTATGGCTACACCTTC. This codes for CASSKEFRRVNYGYTF.

This chain uses TRBV7-3 with TRBJ2-1; D is perhaps TRBD2 (5 bases). This CDR3 comprises 14 residues. Looked up from germline, CDR1 is SGHTA and CDR2 is FQGTGA. The V end lost 5 bases, the J end lost 9 bases, and 17 bases lay between the germline ends. The CDR3 region has the DNA TGTGCCAGCAGCGAATCCCCTCGTCGGGGTGAGCAGTTCTTC. It specifies CASSESPRRGEQFF.

The rearrangement uses TRBV28 and TRBJ1-4; TRBD1 agrees at 7 bases. V lost 6 bases to trimming and J lost 3 bases; unmatched junction nucleotides: 7. Germline loops: CDR1 MDHEN, CDR2 SYDVKM. The CDR3 is 15 residues long. The CDR3 DNA is TGTGCCAGCAGCCAGGGACAGAAGCCTAATGAAAAACTGTTTTTT. Translated, it gives CASSQGQKPNEKLFF.

This chain connects TRBV29-1 to TRBJ2-4, with D perhaps TRBD1 (6 bases). This CDR3 is built from 18 residues. Trimming stripped 0 bases from V and 0 bases from J, with 18 bases between. Germline CDR1 SQVTM, CDR2 ANQGSEA. CDR3 DNA: TGCAGCGTTGAAGATCCAGGGACATCCCCGACAGCCAAAAACATTCAGTACTTC. It translates to CSVEDPGTSPTAKNIQYF.

The V gene is TRBV28, the J gene TRBJ1-5; D gene ambiguous. Germline V gene data show CDR1 as MDHEN and CDR2 as SYDVKM. This CDR3 has 13 amino acids. Between the trimmed V and J ends, which lost 6 bases and 4 bases, there was a span of 10 bases. The CDR3 DNA reads TGTGCCAGCAGGAAAGTAGCGAATCAGCCCCAGCATTTT. Its protein product is CASRKVANQPQHF.

This clone was detected a few times. The V call is TRBV29-1, the J call TRBJ2-3; TRBD2 aligns across 7 bases. Trimming at V came to 6 bases and at J to 3 bases, leaving 9 bases not matched to a gene. The CDR3 has 14 amino acids. Germline CDR1 and CDR2: SQVTM and ANQGSEA. The CDR3 region is CSVEGRAMTDTQYF. CDR3 DNA: TGCAGCGTGGAGGGGAGGGCCATGACAGATACGCAGTATTTT.

This clone was observed once. The rearrangement links TRBV5-8 to TRBJ2-2; TRBD1 agrees at 7 bases. CDR3 size: 16 residues. V trimming: 2 bases; J trimming: 2 bases; junction bases outside the gene matches: 6. Germline CDR1 SGHTS, CDR2 YDEGEE. CDR3 coding DNA: TGTGCCAGCAGCTTTGGACAGGTTTTAAACACCGGGGAGCTGTTTTTT. Translated, it gives CASSFGQVLNTGELFF.

The chain recombines TRBV6-5 with TRBJ2-7, with 12 bases fitting TRBD1. V shed 8 bases and J 4 bases; nucleotides not matched to a gene: 6. This CDR3 region has 14 residues. Germline loops: CDR1 MNHEY, CDR2 SVGAGI. The CDR3 bases are TGTGCCAGCTTACCGGGACAGGGGGCTTACGAGCAGTACTTC. Translation: CASLPGQGAYEQYF.

This clone has a handful of counts. The V and J genes are TRBV6-4 and TRBJ2-2; no firm D call. V was cut by 0 bases and J by 0 bases, with 5 bases left in between. Germline CDR1 and CDR2: MRHNA and SNTAGT. This CDR3 contains 15 residues. This chain's CDR3 is CASSDSSTNTGELFF. The CDR3 DNA reads as TGTGCCAGCAGTGACTCGAGCACGAACACCGGGGAGCTGTTTTTT.

The rearrangement uses TRBV6-5 and TRBJ1-5; D is undetermined. Trimming stripped 0 bases from V and 4 bases from J, with 10 bases between. This CDR3 region has 15 residues. Germline values: CDR1 MNHEY, CDR2 SVGAGI. The CDR3 is CASSYSGRNNQPQHF. The CDR3 bases are TGTGCCAGCAGTTACTCTGGCAGGAATAATCAGCCCCAGCATTTT.

The chain links TRBV25-1 to TRBJ1-1; possible D gene TRBD1, 6 bases. The CDR3 has 17 amino acids. Germline-derived CDR1 and CDR2 are MGHDK and SYGVNS. With 7 bases removed from V and 0 bases from J, the gap between germline ends came to 21 bases. The CDR3 sequence is CASKGSGQLRLNTEAFF. The CDR3 DNA reads TGTGCCAGCAAGGGGTCTGGACAGCTTAGATTGAACACTGAAGCTTTCTTT.

The CDR3 sequence is CASSERRSTGELFF. The CDR3 DNA follows: TGTGCCAGCAGTGAAAGGCGGAGCACCGGGGAGCTGTTTTTT. The chain employs TRBV2 and TRBJ2-2, with unresolved D. The V end was cut by 2 bases, the J end by 4 bases, with 8 bases between. Germline CDR1 and CDR2: SNHLY and FYNNEI. This CDR3 spans 14 amino acids.

The V call is TRBV15, the J call TRBJ2-5; 8 nucleotides match TRBD2. The CDR3 extends over 14 amino acids. The V and J ends lost 5 bases and 1 base, in that order; junction bases with no gene match: 3. The germline V gene has CDR1 LNHNV and CDR2 YYDKDF (reference sequence). CDR3 bases: TGTGCCACCAGCCACGGGAGGGGCCAAGAGACCCAGTACTTC. Its translation is CATSHGRGQETQYF. The complete variable domain, with remaining parts taken from reference TRBV15 and TRBJ2-5, reads DAMVIQNPRYQVTQFGKPVTLSCSQTLNHNVMYWYQQKSSQAPKLLFHYYDKDFNNEADTPDNFQSRRPNTSFCFLDIRSPGLGDTAMYLCATSHGRGQETQYFGPGTRLLVL.

J is TRBJ1-2 and V is TRBV30, with TRBD1 matching 7 bases. There are 15 residues in the CDR3. CDR1 is GTSNPN and CDR2 is SVGIG in the germline V gene (reference sequence). With V trimmed by 2 bases and J by 5 bases, 11 bases remained unmatched. The CDR3 reads CAWSKPAVQGYGYTF. DNA of the CDR3: TGTGCCTGGAGTAAACCGGCGGTACAGGGGTATGGCTACACCTTC.

The V and J genes are TRBV19 and TRBJ1-5, with TRBD1 matching over 8 bases. This CDR3 has 11 residues. Unmatched junction bases numbered 10, after V lost 8 bases and J lost 16 bases. Germline-derived CDR1 and CDR2 are LNHDA and SQIVND (reference sequence). The CDR3 loop is CASFGRDRLHF. The CDR3 bases are TGTGCCAGTTTCGGGCGGGACAGGTTACATTTT.

This sequence joins TRBV9 and TRBJ2-3, with a tentative D call TRBD2 (6 bases). Per the germline V gene, CDR1 is SGDLS and CDR2 is YYNGEE. The CDR3 has 16 residues. V lost 4 bases, J lost 0 bases, and 15 bases lay in between. This CDR3 is CASSPRREFSTDTQYF. CDR3 DNA: TGTGCCAGCAGCCCCAGACGGGAGTTCAGCACAGATACGCAGTATTTT.

This chain connects TRBV7-6 to TRBJ1-1; the D gene is possibly TRBD1 (6 bases). The CDR3 sequence is 14 residues long. V lost 4 bases and J 4 bases, leaving 13 bases between the germline ends. Germline assignment: CDR1 SGHVS and CDR2 FNYEAQ. The CDR3 reads CASSYRVGSTEAFF. The CDR3 region has the DNA TGTGCCAGCAGCTACAGGGTCGGTAGCACTGAAGCTTTCTTT.

The chain combines TRBV7-2 with TRBJ1-1; D uncertain. V was clipped by 1 base and J by 1 base, with 13 bases between them. The CDR3 length is 16 residues. Germline V gene lookup returns CDR1 SGHTA and CDR2 FQGNSA. The chain's CDR3 is CASSLGGSEANTEAFF. The CDR3 DNA is TGTGCCAGCAGCTTAGGAGGGTCCGAAGCGAACACTGAAGCTTTCTTT.

The gene calls are TRBV2 and TRBJ2-3; D unresolved. CDR1 and CDR2 from the germline V gene are SNHLY and FYNNEI. CDR3 length: 13 amino acids. Trimming pared 1 base from V and 5 bases from J, leaving 7 bases between. CDR3 region: CASSEGTEDTQYF. CDR3 bases: TGTGCCAGCAGTGAAGGTACAGAAGATACGCAGTATTTT.